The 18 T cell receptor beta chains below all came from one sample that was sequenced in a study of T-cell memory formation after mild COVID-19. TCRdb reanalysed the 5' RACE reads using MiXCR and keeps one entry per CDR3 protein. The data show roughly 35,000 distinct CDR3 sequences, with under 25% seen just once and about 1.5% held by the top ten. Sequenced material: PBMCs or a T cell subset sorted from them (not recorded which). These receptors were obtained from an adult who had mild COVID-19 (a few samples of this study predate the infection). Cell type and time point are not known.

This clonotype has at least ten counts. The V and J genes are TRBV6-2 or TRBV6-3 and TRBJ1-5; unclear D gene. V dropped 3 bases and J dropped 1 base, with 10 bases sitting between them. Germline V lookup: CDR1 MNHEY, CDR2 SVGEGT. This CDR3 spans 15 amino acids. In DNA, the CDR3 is TGTGCCAGCAGTTATCTACCCAGGAGCAATCAGCCCCAGCATTTT. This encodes CASSYLPRSNQPQHF.

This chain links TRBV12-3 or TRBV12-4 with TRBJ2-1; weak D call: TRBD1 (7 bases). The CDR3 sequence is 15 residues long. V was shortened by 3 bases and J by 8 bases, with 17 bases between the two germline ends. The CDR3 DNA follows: TGTGCCAGCAGTTTCCGGGACTCCCAGGGGGATGAGCAGTTCTTC. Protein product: CASSFRDSQGDEQFF.

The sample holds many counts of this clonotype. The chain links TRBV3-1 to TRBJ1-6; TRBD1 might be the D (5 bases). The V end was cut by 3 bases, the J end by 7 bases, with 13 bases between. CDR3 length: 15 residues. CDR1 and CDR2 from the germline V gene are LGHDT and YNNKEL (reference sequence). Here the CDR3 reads CASSHSRWGNSPLHF. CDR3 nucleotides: TGTGCCAGCAGCCACTCGAGGTGGGGGAATTCACCCCTCCACTTT. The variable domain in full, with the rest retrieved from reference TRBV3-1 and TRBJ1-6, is DTAVSQTPKYLVTQMGNDKSIKCEQNLGHDTMYWYKQDSKKFLKIMFSYNNKELIINETVPNRFSPKSPDKAHLNLHINSLELGDSAVYFCASSHSRWGNSPLHFGNGTRLTVT.

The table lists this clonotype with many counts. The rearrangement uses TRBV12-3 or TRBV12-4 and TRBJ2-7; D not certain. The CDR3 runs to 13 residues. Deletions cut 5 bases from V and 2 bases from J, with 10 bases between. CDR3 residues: CASSQRTPYEQYF. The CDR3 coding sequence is TGTGCCAGCAGTCAAAGGACCCCCTACGAGCAGTACTTC.

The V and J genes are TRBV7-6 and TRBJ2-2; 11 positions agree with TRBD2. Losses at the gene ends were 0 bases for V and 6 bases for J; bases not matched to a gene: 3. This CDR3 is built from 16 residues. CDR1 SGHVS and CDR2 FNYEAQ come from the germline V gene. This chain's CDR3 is CASSLAVLAGAGELFF. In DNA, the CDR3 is TGTGCCAGCAGCTTAGCGGTACTAGCGGGAGCCGGGGAGCTGTTTTTT. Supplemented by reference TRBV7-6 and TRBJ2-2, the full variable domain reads GAGVSQSPRYKVTKRGQDVALRCDPISGHVSLYWYRQALGQGPEFLTYFNYEAQQDKSGLPNDRFSAERPEGSISTLTIQRTEQRDSAMYRCASSLAVLAGAGELFFGEGSRLTVL.

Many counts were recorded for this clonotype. CDR3 nucleotide sequence: TGTGCCAGCAGTTTCCCCCCCGTCCGGGAGTCAGGTGTACATGAGCAGTTCTTC. This encodes CASSFPPVRESGVHEQFF. J is TRBJ2-1 and V is TRBV12-3 or TRBV12-4; D possibly corresponds to TRBD2 (6 bases). The CDR3 runs to 18 residues. Trimming left V 3 bases short and J 8 bases short, with 26 bases between.

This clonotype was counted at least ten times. In DNA form, the CDR3 reads TGTGCCAGCAGCTTACCCCACCGGACCGACTATGGCTACACCTTC. Its protein product is CASSLPHRTDYGYTF. The rearrangement joins TRBV7-9 to TRBJ1-2; D not resolved. The CDR3 spans 15 residues. V lost 2 bases, J lost 3 bases, and 13 bases lay in between. The V gene's germline CDR1 is SEHNR and CDR2 FQNEAQ (reference sequence).

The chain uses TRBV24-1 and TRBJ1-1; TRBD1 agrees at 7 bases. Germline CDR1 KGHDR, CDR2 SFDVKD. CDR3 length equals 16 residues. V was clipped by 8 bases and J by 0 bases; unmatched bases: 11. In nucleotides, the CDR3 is TGTGCCACCATCCATTGGGGGGACAGTATGAACACTGAAGCTTTCTTT. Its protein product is CATIHWGDSMNTEAFF.

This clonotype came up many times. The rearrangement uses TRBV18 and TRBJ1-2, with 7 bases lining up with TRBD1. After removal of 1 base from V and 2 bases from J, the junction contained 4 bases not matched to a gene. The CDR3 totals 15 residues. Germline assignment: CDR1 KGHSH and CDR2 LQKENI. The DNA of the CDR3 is TGTGCCAGCTCACCACTAGGACAGGTGAACTATGGCTACACCTTC. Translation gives CASSPLGQVNYGYTF.

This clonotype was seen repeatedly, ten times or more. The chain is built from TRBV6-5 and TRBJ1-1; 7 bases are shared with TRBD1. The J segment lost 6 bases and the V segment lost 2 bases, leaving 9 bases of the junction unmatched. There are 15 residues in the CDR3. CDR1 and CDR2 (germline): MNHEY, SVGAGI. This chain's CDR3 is CASSYTSTGSAEAFF. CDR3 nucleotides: TGTGCCAGCAGTTACACATCGACAGGGAGTGCTGAAGCTTTCTTT.

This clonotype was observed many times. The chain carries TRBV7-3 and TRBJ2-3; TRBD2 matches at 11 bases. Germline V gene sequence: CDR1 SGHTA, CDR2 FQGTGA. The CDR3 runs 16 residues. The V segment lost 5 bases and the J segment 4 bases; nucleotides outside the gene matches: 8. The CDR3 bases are TGTGCCAGCAGCCCAAGAACTAGCGGGGGTTCAGATACGCAGTATTTT. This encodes CASSPRTSGGSDTQYF.

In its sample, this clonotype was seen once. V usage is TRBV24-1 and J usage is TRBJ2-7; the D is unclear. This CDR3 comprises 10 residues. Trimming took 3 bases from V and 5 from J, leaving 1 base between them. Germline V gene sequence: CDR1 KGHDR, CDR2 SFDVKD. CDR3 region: CATSDNEQYF. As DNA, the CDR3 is TGTGCCACCAGTGATAACGAGCAGTACTTC.

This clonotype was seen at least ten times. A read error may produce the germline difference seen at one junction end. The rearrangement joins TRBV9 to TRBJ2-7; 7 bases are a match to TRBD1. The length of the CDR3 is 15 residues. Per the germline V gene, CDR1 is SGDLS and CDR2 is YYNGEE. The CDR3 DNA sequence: TGTGCCAGGAGCGTCGCGCAGGGACAGCCCTACGAGCAGTACTTC. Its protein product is CARSVAQGQPYEQYF.

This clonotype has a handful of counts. DNA of the CDR3: TGTGCCAGCACGCTGGCAGGCGAGCCCCAGCATTTT. This encodes CASTLAGEPQHF. The chain couples TRBV7-9 to TRBJ1-5; D call uncertain. Germline V lookup: CDR1 SEHNR, CDR2 FQNEAQ (reference sequence). CDR3 size: 12 residues. V was cut by 7 bases and J by 8 bases, with 12 bases left in between.

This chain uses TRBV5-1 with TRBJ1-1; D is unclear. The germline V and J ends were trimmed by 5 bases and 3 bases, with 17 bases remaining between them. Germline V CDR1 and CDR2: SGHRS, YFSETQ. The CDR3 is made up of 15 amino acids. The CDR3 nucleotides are TGCGCCAGCAGTTTTCTCGCCGGGAGGGACACTGAAGCTTTCTTT. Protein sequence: CASSFLAGRDTEAFF.

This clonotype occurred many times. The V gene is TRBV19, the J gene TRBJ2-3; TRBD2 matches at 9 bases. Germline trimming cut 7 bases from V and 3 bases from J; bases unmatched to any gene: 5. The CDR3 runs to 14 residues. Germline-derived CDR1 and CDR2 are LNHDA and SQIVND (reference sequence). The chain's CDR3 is CASIRTSETDTQYF. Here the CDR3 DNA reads TGTGCCAGTATTCGGACTAGCGAGACAGATACGCAGTATTTT. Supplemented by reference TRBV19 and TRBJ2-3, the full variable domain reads DGGITQSPKYLFRKEGQNVTLSCEQNLNHDAMYWYRQDPGQGLRLIYYSQIVNDFQKGDIAEGYSVSREKKESFPLTVTSAQKNPTAFYLCASIRTSETDTQYFGPGTRLTVL.

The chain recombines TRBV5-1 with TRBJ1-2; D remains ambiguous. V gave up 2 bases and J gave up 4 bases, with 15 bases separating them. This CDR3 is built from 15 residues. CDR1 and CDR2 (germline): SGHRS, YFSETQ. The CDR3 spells CASSLAGDFIYGYTF. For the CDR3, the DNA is TGCGCCAGCAGCTTAGCCGGCGATTTCATCTATGGCTACACCTTC.

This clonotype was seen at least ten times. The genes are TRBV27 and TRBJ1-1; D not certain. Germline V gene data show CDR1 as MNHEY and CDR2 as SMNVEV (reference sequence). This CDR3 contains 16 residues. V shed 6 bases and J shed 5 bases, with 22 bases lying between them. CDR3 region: CASSLSWSRPQTEAFF. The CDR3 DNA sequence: TGTGCCAGCAGCCTAAGTTGGTCCCGCCCTCAGACTGAAGCTTTCTTT.